These T cell receptor beta chains were read from a single sample in a study of blood T cell repertoires in COVID-19. Libraries were prepared by immunoSEQ multiplex PCR; TCRdb keeps only in-frame clonotypes and omits some of them. The sample consists of 170,000 or so clones, 75% to 90% of them appearing once. Sequencing was performed on PBMCs or T cells enriched from blood (not recorded which). The receptors originated from a man aged 40-49 years who had recovered from COVID-19. CDR3s include the opening cysteine and the closing phenylalanine or tryptophan. A D gene is named only where the DNA matches it firmly. Size values are once, few and many counts, or a class for expanded clones, and some rows have none.

TRBJ1-1	-	TRBV11-3	-	CASSLDREGNTEAFF	TGTGCCAGCAGCTTAGACAGGGAAGGGAACACTGAAGCTTTCTTT
TRBJ1-1	-	TRBV28	-	CASRERYTEAFF	TGTGCCAGCAGAGAGAGGTACACTGAAGCTTTCTTT
TRBJ2-5	TRBD2	TRBV19	-	CASKVLGGYLYRKTQYF	TGTGCCAGTAAGGTGTTGGGGGGGTACTTGTATAGAAAGACCCAGTACTTC
TRBJ2-3	TRBD1	TRBV19	-	CASSRVQGASDTQYF	TGTGCCAGTAGTAGGGTCCAGGGGGCCTCAGATACGCAGTATTTT
TRBJ1-2	-	TRBV5-1	-	CASSLGGQDYGYTF	TGCGCCAGCAGCCTTGGTGGACAAGACTATGGCTACACCTTC
TRBJ2-7	-	TRBV3-1/TRBV3-2	once	CASSQRRQFYEQYF	TGTGCCAGCAGCCAAAGGAGGCAGTTCTACGAGCAGTACTTC
TRBJ1-1	-	TRBV28	-	CASSWGFEAFF	TGTGCCAGCAGTTGGGGCTTTGAAGCTTTCTTT
TRBJ1-3	-	TRBV11-2	-	CASIQQGGITGNTIYF	TGTGCCAGCATCCAACAAGGGGGTATTACTGGAAACACCATATATTTT
TRBJ1-4	-	TRBV6-6	-	CASSYTGPNEKLFF	TGTGCCAGCAGTTACACAGGGCCGAATGAAAAACTGTTTTTT
TRBJ2-1	-	TRBV28	-	CASRDAGREQFF	TGTGCCAGCAGGGATGCGGGGCGGGAGCAGTTCTTC
TRBJ1-1	TRBD1	TRBV10-3	once	CAISSGTGGAENTEAFF	TGTGCCATCAGCTCCGGGACAGGGGGCGCGGAGAACACTGAAGCTTTCTTT
TRBJ2-2	TRBD1	TRBV5-4	-	CASSPPPGQGTGELFF	TGTGCCAGCAGCCCCCCCCCGGGACAGGGGACCGGGGAGCTGTTTTTT
TRBJ2-7	-	TRBV13	-	CASSRGTNYEQYF	TGTGCCAGCAGCCGTGGGACAAACTACGAGCAGTACTTC
TRBJ1-5	-	TRBV28	-	CASRQFGRDSNQPQHF	TGTGCCAGCAGACAGTTTGGCAGGGATAGCAATCAGCCCCAGCATTTT
TRBJ2-1	-	TRBV29-1	-	CSVAKMDRTSDNEQFF	TGCAGCGTGGCTAAAATGGACAGAACATCCGACAATGAGCAGTTCTTC
TRBJ2-5	-	TRBV5-5	-	CASSPNQGFQETQYF	TGTGCCAGCAGCCCGAACCAGGGCTTCCAAGAGACCCAGTACTTC
TRBJ1-2	TRBD1	TRBV2	-	CASRDGQGVYGYTF	TGTGCCAGCAGAGACGGACAGGGAGTCTATGGCTACACCTTC
TRBJ2-3	TRBD2	TRBV14	-	CASSPTLWRGGTDTQYF	TGTGCCAGCAGCCCCACGTTGTGGCGGGGGGGCACAGATACGCAGTATTTT
TRBJ1-1	TRBD1	TRBV6-5	-	CASSRGQTAAFF	TGTGCCAGCAGCAGGGGGCAGACGGCCGCTTTCTTT
TRBJ2-1	-	TRBV11-3	-	CASSPGMITNEQFF	TGTGCCAGCAGCCCCGGGATGATAACCAATGAGCAGTTCTTC
TRBJ1-4	TRBD1	TRBV7-2	-	CASRSGTGFSNEKLFF	TGTGCCAGCCGTTCCGGGACAGGGTTTAGTAATGAAAAACTGTTTTTT
TRBJ2-7	TRBD2	TRBV5-4	-	CASSLAGESSYEQYF	TGTGCCAGCAGCCTAGCGGGTGAGAGCTCCTACGAGCAGTACTTC
TRBJ2-7	-	TRBV6-5	-	CAAPGLGPSGEQYF	TGTGCCGCTCCGGGTTTAGGTCCATCGGGCGAGCAGTACTTC
TRBJ2-7	TRBD2	TRBV6-5	-	CASRTSGYYEQYF	TGTGCCAGCAGGACTAGCGGATACTACGAGCAGTACTTC
TRBJ1-2	-	TRBV24-1	-	CATSDLSGDGYTF	TGTGCCACCAGTGATTTATCGGGGGATGGCTACACCTTC
TRBJ1-1	-	TRBV12-3/TRBV12-4	-	CASSWGEGYLF	TGTGCCAGCAGTTGGGGTGAGGGCTACCTCTTT
TRBJ2-2	TRBD1	TRBV10-1	-	CASSPDRDAGELFF	TGCGCCAGCAGCCCCGACAGGGATGCCGGGGAGCTGTTTTTT
TRBJ2-1	-	TRBV7-9	-	CASSLELAANEQFF	TGTGCCAGCAGCTTAGAGTTGGCGGCGAATGAGCAGTTCTTC
TRBJ1-4	TRBD1	TRBV19	-	CASTPRRGLVEKLFF	TGTGCCAGTACCCCCAGGAGGGGGCTTGTTGAAAAACTGTTTTTT
TRBJ2-3	-	TRBV19	-	CASSIQASSTDTQYF	TGTGCCAGTAGTATTCAGGCCTCTAGCACAGATACGCAGTATTTT
TRBJ2-5	TRBD2	TRBV3-1/TRBV3-2	-	CASSRLAGGPGEIYQETQYF	TGTGCCAGCAGCCGACTAGCGGGGGGCCCCGGCGAAATATACCAAGAGACCCAGTACTTC
TRBJ2-5	-	TRBV27	-	CASSITLGQQETQYF	TGTGCCAGCAGTATTACCCTGGGGCAGCAAGAGACCCAGTACTTC
TRBJ1-5	TRBD1	TRBV28	-	CATISGWTGVNQPQHF	TGTGCCACCATCTCCGGGTGGACAGGGGTAAATCAGCCCCAGCATTTT
TRBJ2-3	TRBD2	TRBV6-5	many	CASSYSLGGGADTQYF	TGTGCCAGCAGTTACTCGCTTGGCGGGGGTGCAGATACGCAGTATTTT